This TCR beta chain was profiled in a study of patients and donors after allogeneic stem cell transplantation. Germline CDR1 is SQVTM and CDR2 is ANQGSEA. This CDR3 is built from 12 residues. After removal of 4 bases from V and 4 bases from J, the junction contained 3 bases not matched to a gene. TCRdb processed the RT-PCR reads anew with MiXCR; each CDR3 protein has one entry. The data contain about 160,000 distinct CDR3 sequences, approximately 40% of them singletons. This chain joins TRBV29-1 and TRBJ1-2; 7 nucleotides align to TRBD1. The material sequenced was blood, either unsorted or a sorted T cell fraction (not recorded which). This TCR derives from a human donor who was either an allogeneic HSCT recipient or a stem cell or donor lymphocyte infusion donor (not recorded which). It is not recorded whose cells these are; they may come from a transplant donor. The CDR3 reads CSVATGSYGYTF. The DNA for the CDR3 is TGCAGCGTTGCGACAGGGTCCTATGGCTACACCTTC.